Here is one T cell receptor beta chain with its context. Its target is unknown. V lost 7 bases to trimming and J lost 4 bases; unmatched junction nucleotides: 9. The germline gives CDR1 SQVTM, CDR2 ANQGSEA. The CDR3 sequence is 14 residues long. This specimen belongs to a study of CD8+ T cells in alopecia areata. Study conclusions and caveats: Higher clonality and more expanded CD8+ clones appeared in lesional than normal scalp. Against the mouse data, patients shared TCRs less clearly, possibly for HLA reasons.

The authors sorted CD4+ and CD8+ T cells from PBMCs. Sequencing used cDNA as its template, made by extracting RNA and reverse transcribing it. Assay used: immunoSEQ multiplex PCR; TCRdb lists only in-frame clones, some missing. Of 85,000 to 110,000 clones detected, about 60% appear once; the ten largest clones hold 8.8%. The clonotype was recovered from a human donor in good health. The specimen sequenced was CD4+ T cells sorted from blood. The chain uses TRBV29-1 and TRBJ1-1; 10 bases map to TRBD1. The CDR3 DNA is TGCAGCGCTAAAGACAGGGGGCGGACCACTGAAGCTTTCTTT. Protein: CSAKDRGRTTEAFF.